Listed below are T cell receptor beta chains from one sample, sequenced in a study of PD-L1 blockade in urothelial cancer. TCRdb's copy holds only in-frame clones and misses some; the assay was immunoSEQ multiplex PCR. This table has tens of thousands of clones, around 90% appearing once. The source was PBMCs, collected around atezolizumab (anti-PD-L1) treatment. The source is a woman aged 60-75 years with urothelial cancer. The conserved cysteine and the conserved F or W are not part of the CDR3 here.

v_call: TRBV5-1
cdr3_length: 14
j_call: TRBJ2-1
cdr3_aa: ASSLGTPGQGNEQF

v_call: TRBV11-2
cdr3_length: 11
j_call: TRBJ2-7
cdr3_aa: ASSLGGGSEQY

v_call: TRBV6-5
cdr3_length: 12
j_call: TRBJ2-7
cdr3_aa: ASRGPGGFNEQY

v_call: TRBV10-3
cdr3_length: 12
j_call: TRBJ2-7
cdr3_aa: ASSYGGRIYEQY

v_call: TRBV7-7
cdr3_length: 12
j_call: TRBJ2-1
cdr3_aa: ASSSGVGYNEQF

v_call: TRBV7-2
cdr3_length: 12
j_call: TRBJ2-5
cdr3_aa: ASSLDSLRETQY

v_call: TRBV19
cdr3_length: 16
j_call: TRBJ2-1
cdr3_aa: ASRKDRGPTGPRHEQF

v_call: TRBV5-8
cdr3_length: 12
j_call: TRBJ1-5
cdr3_aa: ASSLFRVNQPQH

v_call: TRBV18
cdr3_length: 16
j_call: TRBJ1-3
cdr3_aa: ASSPIRPGDISGNTIY

v_call: TRBV28
cdr3_length: 13
j_call: TRBJ1-1
cdr3_aa: ASSLMSLWNTEAF

v_call: TRBV27
cdr3_length: 14
j_call: TRBJ2-1
cdr3_aa: ASSLLLPFQSDEQF

v_call: TRBV19
cdr3_length: 14
j_call: TRBJ1-5
cdr3_aa: ASIPGGEWGNQPQH

v_call: TRBV7-9
cdr3_length: 16
j_call: TRBJ2-1
cdr3_aa: ASSLPSSGGSSYNEQF

v_call: TRBV9
cdr3_length: 13
j_call: TRBJ1-1
cdr3_aa: ASSVEQGSNTEAF

v_call: TRBV18
cdr3_length: 13
j_call: TRBJ2-7
cdr3_aa: ASSPFETSSTEQY

v_call: TRBV2
cdr3_length: 13
j_call: TRBJ2-5
cdr3_aa: ASSLSGRYMETQY

v_call: TRBV28
cdr3_length: 13
j_call: TRBJ2-5
cdr3_aa: ASSSPSGGVETQY

v_call: TRBV9
cdr3_length: 13
j_call: TRBJ2-3
cdr3_aa: ASSVEARGTDTQY

v_call: TRBV25-1
cdr3_length: 14
j_call: TRBJ2-1
cdr3_aa: ASSENKGKVYNEQF

v_call: TRBV18
cdr3_length: 14
j_call: TRBJ1-3
cdr3_aa: ASSPRDKKGGNTIY

v_call: TRBV5-4
cdr3_length: 12
j_call: TRBJ2-5
cdr3_aa: ASSLELLFETQY

v_call: TRBV9
cdr3_length: 17
j_call: TRBJ2-6
cdr3_aa: ASSVGQGGLPSGANVLT

v_call: TRBV29-1
cdr3_length: 11
j_call: TRBJ1-2
cdr3_aa: SVGTQVHYGYT

v_call: TRBV11-2
cdr3_length: 11
j_call: TRBJ1-4
cdr3_aa: ASSRGTVEKLF

v_call: TRBV10-3
cdr3_length: 10
j_call: TRBJ2-7
cdr3_aa: AISGLAYEQY

v_call: TRBV2
cdr3_length: 11
j_call: TRBJ2-3
cdr3_aa: ASSRTGFYTQY

v_call: TRBV5-4
cdr3_length: 11
j_call: TRBJ2-7
cdr3_aa: ASSLGGPKEQY

v_call: TRBV9
cdr3_length: 14
j_call: TRBJ1-4
cdr3_aa: ASSPLAGTEGEKLF

v_call: TRBV7-9
cdr3_length: 15
j_call: TRBJ1-1
cdr3_aa: ASRENGRLRLNTEAF

v_call: TRBV29-1
cdr3_length: 10
j_call: TRBJ2-5
cdr3_aa: SVRRGGETQY

v_call: TRBV5-1
cdr3_length: 11
j_call: TRBJ2-1
cdr3_aa: ASTWTGMNEQF

v_call: TRBV5-1
cdr3_length: 13
j_call: TRBJ1-2
cdr3_aa: ASSRDRQFNYGYT

v_call: TRBV27
cdr3_length: 14
j_call: TRBJ2-2
cdr3_aa: ASSLGGTGKTGELF

v_call: TRBV6-4
cdr3_length: 13
j_call: TRBJ2-5
cdr3_aa: ASSRVFGSGETQY

v_call: TRBV10-3
cdr3_length: 12
j_call: TRBJ2-1
cdr3_aa: AHKEASLDNEQF

v_call: TRBV7-2
cdr3_length: 14
j_call: TRBJ2-7
cdr3_aa: ASSLGPAGGPYEQY

v_call: TRBV5-1
cdr3_length: 16
j_call: TRBJ2-2
cdr3_aa: ASSPRYSGGANTGELF

v_call: TRBV27
cdr3_length: 15
j_call: TRBJ2-2
cdr3_aa: ASSLGRQGALTGELF

v_call: TRBV5-4
cdr3_length: 11
j_call: TRBJ2-5
cdr3_aa: ASSFDRDETQY

v_call: TRBV5-6
cdr3_length: 12
j_call: TRBJ1-1
cdr3_aa: ASSFGGGDTEAF

v_call: TRBV7-9
cdr3_length: 12
j_call: TRBJ2-1
cdr3_aa: ASSRGQGSSEQF

v_call: TRBV7-2
cdr3_length: 10
j_call: TRBJ1-5
cdr3_aa: ASSLRGQPQH

v_call: TRBV19
cdr3_length: 15
j_call: TRBJ2-3
cdr3_aa: ASSDRGKVAGGRTQY

v_call: TRBV5-6
cdr3_length: 12
j_call: TRBJ2-1
cdr3_aa: ASSLTSGYNEQF

v_call: TRBV19
cdr3_length: 15
j_call: TRBJ2-2
cdr3_aa: ASSIRAGTGGAGELF

v_call: TRBV7-9
cdr3_length: 15
j_call: TRBJ2-3
cdr3_aa: ASSPRQFQTYTDTQY

v_call: TRBV4-3
cdr3_length: 15
j_call: TRBJ2-7
cdr3_aa: ASSQDRTSGFTYEQY

v_call: TRBV9
cdr3_length: 13
j_call: TRBJ2-5
cdr3_aa: ASGGDETGQETQY

v_call: TRBV7-2
cdr3_length: 11
j_call: TRBJ2-7
cdr3_aa: ASSLAGGYEQY

v_call: TRBV10-2
cdr3_length: 15
j_call: TRBJ2-3
cdr3_aa: ASRLAGGSLTTDTQY

v_call: TRBV9
cdr3_length: 15
j_call: TRBJ2-5
cdr3_aa: ASSAGNSDRGRETQY

v_call: TRBV14
cdr3_length: 16
j_call: TRBJ2-2
cdr3_aa: ASSQVGRLAGVPGELF

v_call: TRBV7-2
cdr3_length: 11
j_call: TRBJ2-7
cdr3_aa: ASSVSGGYEQY